This T cell receptor beta chain was found in a study of blood T cell repertoires in COVID-19. Study-level information: Sources were T cells, B-cell-depleted T cells, or PBMCs; the material itself was cDNA or gDNA.

Measured with immunoSEQ multiplex PCR; TCRdb has only the in-frame clones, and not every one. The sample holds over 400,000 clones, roughly 91% seen once. Germline loops: CDR1 SGHAT, CDR2 FQNNGV. Trimming took off 5 bases at V and 5 bases at J, with 16 bases between the two ends. The CDR3 has 15 residues. Specimen: peripheral blood. The TCR comes from a woman aged 45 to 65 with COVID-19, enrolled during active disease. The chain has TRBV11-2 and TRBJ2-1; D not certain. CDR3 sequence reads: CASSLLLGRDNEQFF. The CDR3 nucleotides are TGTGCCAGCAGCCTCCTCCTAGGTCGGGACAATGAGCAGTTCTTC. The full variable domain, rest sourced from reference TRBV11-2 and TRBJ2-1, is EAGVAQSPRYKIIEKRQSVAFWCNPISGHATLYWYQQILGQGPKLLIQFQNNGVVDDSQLPKDRFSAERLKGVDSTLKIQPAKLEDSAVYLCASSLLLGRDNEQFFGPGTRLTVL.